The 7 T cell receptor beta chains below all came from one sample that was sequenced in a study of CD8 T cells in Susac syndrome. When the RNA was reverse transcribed, random hexamers were used with an input of 0.5 to 1 ug. TCRdb reanalysed the immunoSEQ multiplex PCR reads using MiXCR and keeps one entry per CDR3 protein. This table has over 95,000 distinct CDR3 sequences, about 90% appearing once. The sample consisted of CD4+ T cells from PBMCs. All receptors derive from a human donor in good health.

The V call is TRBV28, the J call TRBJ2-3, with D maybe TRBD1 (6 bases). Germline lookup yields CDR1 MDHEN and CDR2 SYDVKM. V gave up 10 bases and J gave up 2 bases, with 16 bases separating them. The CDR3 covers 14 residues. The CDR3 DNA reads as TGTGCCATCTCCAGGGGTTTTCTCACAGATACGCAGTATTTT. Residues: CAISRGFLTDTQYF.

This chain uses TRBV6-2 or TRBV6-3 with TRBJ2-7, with 8 bases lining up with TRBD2. This CDR3 has 15 amino acids. V lost 6 bases, J lost 2 bases, and 9 bases stayed unmatched. Germline-derived CDR1 and CDR2 are MNHEY and SVGEGT. CDR3: CASRGTSGGTYEQYF. The CDR3 DNA is TGTGCCAGCAGGGGTACTAGCGGAGGTACCTACGAGCAGTACTTC.

For the CDR3, the DNA is TGTGCCAGCAGTTTAAGTAGGGGAGGCGGCTACACCTTC. Its translation: CASSLSRGGGYTF. This chain links TRBV27 with TRBJ1-2, with a possible D match to TRBD1 (5 bases). The V gene's germline CDR1 is MNHEY and CDR2 SMNVEV (reference sequence). The CDR3 totals 13 residues. Trimming left V 2 bases short and J 8 bases short, with 12 bases between.

V is TRBV18 and J is TRBJ1-1, with no clear D. Trimming stripped 6 bases from V and 0 bases from J, with 5 bases between. This CDR3 is 12 amino acids long. CDR1 and CDR2 from the germline V gene are KGHSH and LQKENI. The CDR3 loop reads CASSRVNTEAFF. The CDR3 region has the DNA TGTGCCAGCTCTCGAGTGAACACTGAAGCTTTCTTT.

V usage is TRBV12-3 or TRBV12-4 and J usage is TRBJ2-4; D call uncertain. Deletions cut 3 bases from V and 0 bases from J, with 6 bases between. This CDR3 has 14 amino acids. In DNA form, the CDR3 reads TGTGCCAGCAGTTTCGGTCTAGCCAAAAACATTCAGTACTTC. The encoded protein is CASSFGLAKNIQYF.

The chain recombines TRBV6-6 with TRBJ2-3; 11 bases match TRBD1. Germline CDR1 is MNHNY and CDR2 is SVGAGI (reference sequence). The CDR3 loop spans 16 amino acids. V trimming: 5 bases; J trimming: 0 bases; junction bases outside the gene matches: 4. This CDR3 reads CASSHRDRGSTDTQYF. The CDR3 nucleotides read TGTGCCAGCAGTCACCGGGACAGGGGGAGCACAGATACGCAGTATTTT.

This clonotype was counted a single time. This sequence joins TRBV10-3 and TRBJ1-1; no firm D call. This CDR3 region has 13 residues. The germline V and J ends were trimmed by 10 bases and 1 base, with 13 bases remaining between them. Per germline, CDR1 ENHRY and CDR2 SYGVKD. The CDR3 loop is CATRSSENTEAFF. The CDR3 bases are TGTGCCACACGCTCATCGGAGAACACTGAAGCTTTCTTT.